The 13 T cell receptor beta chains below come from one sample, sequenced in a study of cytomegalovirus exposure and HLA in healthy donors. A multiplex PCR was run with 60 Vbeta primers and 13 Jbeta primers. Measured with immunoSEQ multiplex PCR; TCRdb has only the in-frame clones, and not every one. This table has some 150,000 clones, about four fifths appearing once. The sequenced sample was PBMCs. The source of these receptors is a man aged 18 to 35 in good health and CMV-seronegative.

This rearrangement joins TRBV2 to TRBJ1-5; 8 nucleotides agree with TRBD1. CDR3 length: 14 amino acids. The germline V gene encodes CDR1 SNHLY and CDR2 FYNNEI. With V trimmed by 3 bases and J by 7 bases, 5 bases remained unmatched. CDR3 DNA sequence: TGTGCCAGCAGTGAGTTGACAGGGGACCAGCCCCAGCATTTT. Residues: CASSELTGDQPQHF.

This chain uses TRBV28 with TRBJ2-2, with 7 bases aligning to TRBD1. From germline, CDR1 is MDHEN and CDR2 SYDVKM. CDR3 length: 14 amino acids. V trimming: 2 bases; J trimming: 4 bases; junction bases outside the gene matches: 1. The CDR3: CASSLGQVTGELFF. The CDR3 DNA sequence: TGTGCCAGCAGTTTAGGACAGGTCACCGGGGAGCTGTTTTTT.

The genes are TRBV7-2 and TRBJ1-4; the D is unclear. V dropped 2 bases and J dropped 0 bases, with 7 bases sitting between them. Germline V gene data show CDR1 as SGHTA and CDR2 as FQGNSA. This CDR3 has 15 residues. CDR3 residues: CASSLNRATNEKLFF. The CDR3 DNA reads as TGTGCCAGCAGCTTAAACCGCGCAACTAATGAAAAACTGTTTTTT.

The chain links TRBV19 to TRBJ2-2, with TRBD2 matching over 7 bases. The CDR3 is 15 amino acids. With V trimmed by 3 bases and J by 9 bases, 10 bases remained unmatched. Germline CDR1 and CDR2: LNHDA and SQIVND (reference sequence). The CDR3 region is CASSMAGAGRRELFF. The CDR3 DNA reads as TGTGCCAGTAGTATGGCTGGAGCGGGGCGCCGGGAGCTGTTTTTT.

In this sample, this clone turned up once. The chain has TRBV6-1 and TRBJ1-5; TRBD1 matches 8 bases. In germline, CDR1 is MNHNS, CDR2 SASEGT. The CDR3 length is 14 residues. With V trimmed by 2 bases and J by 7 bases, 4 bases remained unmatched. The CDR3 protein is CASSEQGASQPQHF. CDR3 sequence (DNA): TGTGCCAGCAGTGAACAGGGGGCGAGCCAGCCCCAGCATTTT.

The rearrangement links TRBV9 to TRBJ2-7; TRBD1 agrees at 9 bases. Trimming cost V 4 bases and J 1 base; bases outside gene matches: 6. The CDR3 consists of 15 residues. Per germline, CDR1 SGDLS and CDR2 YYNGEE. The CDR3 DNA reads TGTGCCAGCAGCCCGGGACAGGGAACTTCCTACGAGCAGTACTTC. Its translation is CASSPGQGTSYEQYF.

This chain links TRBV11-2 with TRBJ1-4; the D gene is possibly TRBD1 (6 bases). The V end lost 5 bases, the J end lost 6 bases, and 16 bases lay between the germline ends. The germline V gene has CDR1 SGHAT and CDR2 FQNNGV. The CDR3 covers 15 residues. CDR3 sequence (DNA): TGTGCCAGCAGCCCTACAGGGTTAGGGGATGAAAAACTGTTTTTT. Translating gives CASSPTGLGDEKLFF. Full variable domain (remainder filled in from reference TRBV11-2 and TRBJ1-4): EAGVAQSPRYKIIEKRQSVAFWCNPISGHATLYWYQQILGQGPKLLIQFQNNGVVDDSQLPKDRFSAERLKGVDSTLKIQPAKLEDSAVYLCASSPTGLGDEKLFFGSGTQLSVL.

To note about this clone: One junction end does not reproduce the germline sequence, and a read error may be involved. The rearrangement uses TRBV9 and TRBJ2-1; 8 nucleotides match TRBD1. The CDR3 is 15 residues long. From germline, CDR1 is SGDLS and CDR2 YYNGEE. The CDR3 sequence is CASSKDRASYNQQFF. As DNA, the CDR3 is TGTGCCAGCAGCAAGGACAGGGCATCCTACAATCAGCAGTTCTTC.

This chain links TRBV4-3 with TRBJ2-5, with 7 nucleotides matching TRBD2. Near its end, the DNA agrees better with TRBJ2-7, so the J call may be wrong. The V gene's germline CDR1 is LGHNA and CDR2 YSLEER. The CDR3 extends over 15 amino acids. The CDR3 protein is CASSQGSGGPYEQYF. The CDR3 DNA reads TGCGCCAGCAGCCAAGGGTCGGGAGGACCTTACGAGCAGTACTTC.

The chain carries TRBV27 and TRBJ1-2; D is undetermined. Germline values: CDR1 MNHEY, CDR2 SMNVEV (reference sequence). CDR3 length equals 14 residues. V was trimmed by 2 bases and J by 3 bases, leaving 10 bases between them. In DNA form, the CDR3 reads TGTGCCAGCAGTTTACTGGGTCGGGACTATGGCTACACCTTC. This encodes CASSLLGRDYGYTF.

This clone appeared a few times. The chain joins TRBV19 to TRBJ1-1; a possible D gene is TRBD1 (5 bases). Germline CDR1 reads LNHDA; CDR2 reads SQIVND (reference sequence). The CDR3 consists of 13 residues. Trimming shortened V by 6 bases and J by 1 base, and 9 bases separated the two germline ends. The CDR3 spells CASRGLGNTEAFF. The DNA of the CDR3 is TGTGCCAGTAGGGGACTCGGGAACACTGAAGCTTTCTTT.

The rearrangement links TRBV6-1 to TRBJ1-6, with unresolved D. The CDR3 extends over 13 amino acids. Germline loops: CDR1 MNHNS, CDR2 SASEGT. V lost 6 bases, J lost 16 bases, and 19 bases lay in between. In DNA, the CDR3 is TGTGCCAGCAGCCCGGGAATCTCCCTCTATCTCCACTTT. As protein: CASSPGISLYLHF.

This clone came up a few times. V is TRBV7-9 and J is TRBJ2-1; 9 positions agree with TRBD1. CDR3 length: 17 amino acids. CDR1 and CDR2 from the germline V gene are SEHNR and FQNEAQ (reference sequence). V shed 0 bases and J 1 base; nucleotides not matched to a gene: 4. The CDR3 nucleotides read TGTGCCAGCAGCTTAGCGGGACAGGGTAGTTCCTACAATGAGCAGTTCTTC. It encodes CASSLAGQGSSYNEQFF.